This T cell receptor (beta chain) originates from a study of regulatory T cells in long-lasting Graves disease. This clonotype showed up many times. Its antigen is unknown. Whole-study findings and limits: Only a small sample size was used, which may have cut accuracy.

The V end was cut by 0 bases, the J end by 6 bases, with 15 bases between. Germline V gives CDR1 SGHRS, CDR2 YFSETQ. The CDR3 is made up of 16 amino acids. Stated time point: newly diagnosed GD, antithyroid drugs for less than 3 months. RNA from PBMCs was the source of the TCR library. Combining iRepertoire HTBI primers with Arm-PCR of CDR3 regions, the authors built TCR beta libraries. TCRdb re-analysed the multiplex PCR reads in MiXCR, keeping a single row per CDR3 protein. Of about 500,000 distinct CDR3 sequences in the sample, approximately 12% were seen once. These records were also assigned to another study, of T cells in Graves' hyperthyroidism and ophthalmopathy. Per that study: Subjects aged 18 to 65 presented with newly diagnosed hyperthyroidism of less than 2 months' duration. Researchers found most expanded thyroid clonotypes above 0.001 in blood as well.

The chain combines TRBV5-1 with TRBJ2-2, with D hard to call. Specimen: peripheral blood mononuclear cells (PBMCs), collected at new diagnosis, from a patient treated with antithyroid drugs. The sequence was obtained from a woman in her 30s with Graves disease. CDR3 sequence (DNA): TGCGCCAGCAGCTTGGATCCCAGCCCTGGGGCCGGGGAGCTGTTTTTT. Translating it yields CASSLDPSPGAGELFF.